This record looks at one T cell receptor (beta chain) sequence and its context. The sample comes from a study of T cell responses to AZD1222 COVID-19 vaccine. Using immunoSEQ multiplex PCR, the repertoire was profiled, and TCRdb retains in-frame clones only, with some absent. The profile shows over 150,000 clones, roughly 92% of them singletons. V was clipped by 10 bases and J by 5 bases; unmatched bases: 5. Per the germline V gene, CDR1 is MDHEN and CDR2 is SYDVKM. CDR3 length: 12 residues. The rearrangement links TRBV28 to TRBJ1-5; 7 nucleotides align to TRBD1. Source: peripheral blood, taken 28 days after the second AZD1222 dose. This receptor was identified in an adult who received the AZD1222 COVID-19 vaccine. In nucleotides, the CDR3 is TGTGCCACTAGACAGGGATATCAGCCCCAGCATTTT. Amino acid sequence: CATRQGYQPQHF.